The text below deals with one T cell receptor (beta chain). The CDR3 has 14 amino acids. Per germline, CDR1 MDHEN and CDR2 SYDVKM. Trimming stripped 4 bases from V and 6 bases from J, with 12 bases between. This sample was taken from a study of blood T cell repertoires in COVID-19. Whole-study context: T cells, B-cell-depleted T cells, or PBMCs provided the cDNA or gDNA that served as material.

As processed by the authors: Reference gene primer amplification gave estimated nucleated cell counts. TCRdb's table, derived via immunoSEQ multiplex PCR, lists solely in-frame clones and lacks some. The V and J calls and clone size were taken over from that table, and D and trimming were inferred from the DNA. The sample lists hundreds of thousands of clones; around 89% were seen once. Sequencing used peripheral blood. The chain has TRBV28 and TRBJ1-4, with D unclear. This TCR was sampled from a woman aged 18-35 years with acute or convalescent COVID-19. The chain's CDR3 is CASSSSPPDEKLFF. DNA of the CDR3: TGTGCCAGCAGTTCTTCCCCCCCGGATGAAAAACTGTTTTTT.